The subject of this entry is one TCR beta chain. This sample is drawn from a study of blood T cell repertoires in COVID-19. Generated by immunoSEQ multiplex PCR, the TCRdb table keeps only in-frame clones and is missing some. The sample holds about 270,000 clones, 86% seen once. V was trimmed by 7 bases and J by 6 bases, leaving 22 bases between them. Germline V gene data show CDR1 as MDHEN and CDR2 as SYDVKM. The CDR3 has 15 residues. The chain uses TRBV28 and TRBJ2-7, with D unclear. Sequences were obtained from PBMCs or T cells enriched from blood (not recorded which). The TCR comes from a woman between 18 and 29 years old who had recovered from COVID-19. This CDR3 reads CASTTTVLPVSEQYF. The DNA for the CDR3 is TGTGCCAGCACCACTACGGTACTACCTGTATCCGAGCAGTACTTC.